The rows below give T cell receptor beta chains drawn from one sample of a study of T cells after yellow fever vaccination. TCRdb passed the 5' RACE reads through MiXCR, listing each CDR3 protein once. The table lists hundreds of thousands of distinct CDR3 sequences, about 4% of them singletons. The sequencing here drew on PBMCs, taken 5 days after the yellow fever booster vaccination. All receptors come from a young man who received the YFV17D yellow fever vaccine. Each CDR3 is given without its conserved first and last residue.

len,j_gene,v_gene,CDR3aa
11,TRBJ2-1,TRBV6-5,ASKGGSYNEQF
9,TRBJ2-7,TRBV7-9,ASSLAVEQY
12,TRBJ2-3,TRBV19,ASTQTWASDTQY
13,TRBJ1-5,TRBV18,ASSSVVRGNQPQH
16,TRBJ2-3,TRBV20-1,SARETSGGVTVADTQY
17,TRBJ2-7,TRBV19,ASSISSGTSFPHSYEQY
9,TRBJ2-3,TRBV27,ATERSDTQY
11,TRBJ1-1,TRBV10-3,AIGQAENTEAF
12,TRBJ2-3,TRBV20-1,SAEPDRGADTQY
14,TRBJ2-1,TRBV7-9,ASSPPTGEAYNEQF
12,TRBJ1-1,TRBV12-3/TRBV12-4,ASISGQGGTEAF
13,TRBJ1-2,TRBV9,ASSEGTGGYYGYT
13,TRBJ2-7,TRBV7-9,ASSWARGRDDEQY
11,TRBJ1-2,TRBV12-3/TRBV12-4,ASRPGYNYGYT
12,TRBJ1-1,TRBV5-1,ASSTMTGGTEAF
13,TRBJ2-1,TRBV7-8,ASSLVTSRYNEQF
13,TRBJ2-1,TRBV18,ASSPPGGQGYEQF
13,TRBJ1-2,TRBV18,ASSPSQGANYGYT
13,TRBJ1-2,TRBV12-3/TRBV12-4,ASSQGGARNYGYT
15,TRBJ2-2,TRBV24-1,ATSDETGTGITGELF
13,TRBJ1-3,TRBV20-1,SARDPQGSGNTIY
10,TRBJ1-2,TRBV3-1,ASNGRNYGYT
12,TRBJ1-2,TRBV5-4,ASRETGLNYGYT
11,TRBJ1-2,TRBV5-1,ASSSQGFGGYT
12,TRBJ2-3,TRBV6-4,ASSSTRSRNTQY
11,TRBJ1-1,TRBV5-1,ASSPPENTEAF